These 2 T cell receptor beta chains were sequenced from one sample in a study of identical twins. TCRdb redid the calling of the 5' RACE reads with MiXCR, one entry per CDR3 protein. The sample includes fewer than 650,000 distinct CDR3 sequences, less than 9% seen only once; the top ten take 1.6%. The sample also formed part of further work on yellow fever vaccine responses in identical twins.

The sequencing sample was made of PBMCs. Receptors originate from a woman between 18 and 29 years old in good health.

In its sample, this clonotype was seen many times. This chain uses TRBV7-2 with TRBJ1-5, with D possibly matching TRBD1 (6 bases). The germline V gene encodes CDR1 SGHTA and CDR2 FQGNSA. The CDR3 runs 16 residues. V lost 5 bases and J lost 5, with 19 bases in between. CDR3 in DNA: TGTGCCAGCAGCCTTCGGGGGGGCGGGCCCTATCAGCCCCAGCATTTT. It translates to CASSLRGGGPYQPQHF.

This clonotype was picked up many times. The V call is TRBV20-1, the J call TRBJ2-5; D may be TRBD1 or TRBD2 (5 bases each). This CDR3 region has 13 residues. CDR1 and CDR2 from the germline V gene are DFQATT and SNEGSKA (reference sequence). V lost 6 bases and J lost 4, with 15 bases in between. CDR3 sequence: CSAAVSGRETQYF. CDR3 DNA sequence: TGCAGTGCCGCCGTGTCGGGGCGAGAGACCCAGTACTTC.